A single T cell receptor beta chain is shown here with its context. No cognate antigen has been identified for it. No much larger clonotype is one base removed from it; base qualities were not supplied. TCRbeta CDR3 regions were amplified from genomic DNA using the immunoSEQ Assay, a bias-controlled multiplex PCR. Concerning the study's data processing: Nucleated cell counts per sample were estimated from amplification of reference gene primers within the assay. Sequence reads were collapsed and filtered to measure the absolute abundance of every unique TCRbeta CDR3 rearrangement. For each sample, productive Simpson clonality was calculated by taking the square root of Simpson's diversity index across productive rearrangements. In its TCRdb copy, this immuneACCESS table keeps in-frame sequences only and misses some clones. Where compared with another copy, unresolved V genes explain less than half of these, and the others have no known cause. V and J calls and clone size are copied from that table; D and trimming were computed from the DNA. The sample yields some 520,000 clones; 85% to 90% were counted once. The ten largest clones capture about 1% of the sample.

One collaborating source in Seattle enrolled patients during active infection and followed them longitudinally through the course of disease. Collaborating institutions collected whole blood in K2EDTA tubes following their own protocols. For TCRbeta analysis, collaborators shipped samples in one of three forms: frozen whole blood, isolated PBMCs, or DNA extracted from either of those sample types. The data were obtained in a study of blood T cell repertoires in COVID-19 (TCRdb year 2020). Turning to the overall study: Collaborator samples came from the United States, Italy and Spain and covered acute and convalescent phases of COVID-19. The prospective study material was composed of cDNA or gDNA derived from T cells, B-cell-depleted T cells, or PBMCs. The dataset comprised deeply sampled blood TCRbeta repertoires from subjects exposed to, actively infected with, or recovered from COVID-19. A freely available public database, intended as a resource for researchers studying the immune response to SARS-CoV-2, is where the repertoires were released. The samples were drawn from two sources: the first 160 participants of the ongoing ImmuneRACE study, and 1,200 or so subjects contributed by 6 global collaborators. Sample metadata almost always included a de-identified subject ID, COVID-19 status, age in years and sex. Where available, HLA class I and class II types were taken from metadata supplied by the sample provider and were not determined by assay-based typing. What the work shows at the level of the full study, not this receptor alone: The amount of clinical and demographic metadata varied by source and participant and was provided uncurated.

V and J lose 3 bases and 2 bases, and a span of 5 bases separates them. Counted from cysteine to phenylalanine, this CDR3 has 13 amino acids. Only CDR3 DNA is held: 39 bases, read in frame from base 1. The sequenced material came from peripheral blood. This TCR came from a man aged 18 to 30 with COVID-19, enrolled during active disease. In this chain, TRBV12-3 or TRBV12-4 is recombined with TRBJ1-5, and possibly TRBD1, on 5 matching bases. The DNA sequence is as follows: TGTGCCAGCAGTTTGGGGCGCAATCAGCCCCAGCATTTT. Its translation reads: CASSLGRNQPQHF.